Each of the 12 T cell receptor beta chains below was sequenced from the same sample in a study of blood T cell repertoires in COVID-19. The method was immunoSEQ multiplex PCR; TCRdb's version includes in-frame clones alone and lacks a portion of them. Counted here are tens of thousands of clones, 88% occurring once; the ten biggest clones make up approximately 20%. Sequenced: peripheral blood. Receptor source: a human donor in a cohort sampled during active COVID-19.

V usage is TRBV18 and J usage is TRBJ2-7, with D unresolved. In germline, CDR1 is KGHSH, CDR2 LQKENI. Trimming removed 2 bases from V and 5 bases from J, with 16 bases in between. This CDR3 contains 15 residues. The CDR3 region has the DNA TGTGCCAGCTCACCAGAAGGTAGCCGAACCCACGAGCAGTACTTC. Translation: CASSPEGSRTHEQYF. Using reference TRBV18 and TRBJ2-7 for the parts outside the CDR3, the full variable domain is NAGVMQNPRHLVRRRGQEARLRCSPMKGHSHVYWYRQLPEEGLKFMVYLQKENIIDESGMPKERFSAEFPKEGPSILRIQQVVRGDSAAYFCASSPEGSRTHEQYFGPGTRLTVT.

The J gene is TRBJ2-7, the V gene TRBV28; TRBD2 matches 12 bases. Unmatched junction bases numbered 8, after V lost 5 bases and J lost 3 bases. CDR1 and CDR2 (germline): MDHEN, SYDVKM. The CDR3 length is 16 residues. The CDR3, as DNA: TGTGCCAGCAGTCCCCCCGAGACTAGCGGGAGCTACGAGCAGTACTTC. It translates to CASSPPETSGSYEQYF.

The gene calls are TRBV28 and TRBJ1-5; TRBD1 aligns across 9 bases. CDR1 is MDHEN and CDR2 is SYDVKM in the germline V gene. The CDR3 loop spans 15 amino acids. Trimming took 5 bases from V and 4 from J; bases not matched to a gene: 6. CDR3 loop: CASSAGTGYNQPQHF. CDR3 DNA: TGTGCCAGCAGTGCCGGGACAGGGTATAATCAGCCCCAGCATTTT.

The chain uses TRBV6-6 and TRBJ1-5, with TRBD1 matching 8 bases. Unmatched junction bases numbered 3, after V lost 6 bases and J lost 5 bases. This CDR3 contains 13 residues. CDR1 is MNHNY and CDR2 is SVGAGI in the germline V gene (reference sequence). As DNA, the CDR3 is TGTGCCAGCAGGGACAGGGTGGATCAGCCCCAGCATTTT. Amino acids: CASRDRVDQPQHF.

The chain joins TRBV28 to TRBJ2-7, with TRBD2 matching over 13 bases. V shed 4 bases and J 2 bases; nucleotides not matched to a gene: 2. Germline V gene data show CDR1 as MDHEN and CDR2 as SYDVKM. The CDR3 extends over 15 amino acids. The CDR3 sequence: CASSSGLAGAYEQYF. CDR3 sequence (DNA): TGTGCCAGCAGTTCAGGACTAGCGGGGGCCTACGAGCAGTACTTC.

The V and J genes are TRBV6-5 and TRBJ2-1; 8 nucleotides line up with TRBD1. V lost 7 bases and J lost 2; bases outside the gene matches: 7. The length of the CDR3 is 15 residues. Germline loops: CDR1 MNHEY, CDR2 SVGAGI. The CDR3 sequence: CASTNRDRTYNEQFF. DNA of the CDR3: TGTGCCAGCACAAACCGGGACAGGACCTACAATGAGCAGTTCTTC.

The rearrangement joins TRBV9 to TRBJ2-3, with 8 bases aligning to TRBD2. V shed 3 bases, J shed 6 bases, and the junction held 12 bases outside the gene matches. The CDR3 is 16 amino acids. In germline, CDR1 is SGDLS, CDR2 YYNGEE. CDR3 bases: TGTGCCAGCAGCGCCGACCCGGCGGGAGGTGGCGATACGCAGTATTTT. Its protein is CASSADPAGGGDTQYF.

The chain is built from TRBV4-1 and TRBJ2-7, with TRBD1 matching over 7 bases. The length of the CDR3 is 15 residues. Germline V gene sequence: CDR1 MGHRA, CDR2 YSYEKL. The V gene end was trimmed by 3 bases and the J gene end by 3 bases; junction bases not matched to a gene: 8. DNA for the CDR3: TGCGCCAGCAGCCACGGCCCAAACAGGGGCTACGAGCAGTACTTC. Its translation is CASSHGPNRGYEQYF.

CDR3 DNA: TGTGCCAGCAGCTTAGGGCAGGGCACCTGGAATGAGCAGTTCTTC. Translated: CASSLGQGTWNEQFF. The chain couples TRBV11-2 to TRBJ2-1; D is perhaps TRBD1 (5 bases). CDR3 length: 15 amino acids. Germline CDR1 SGHAT, CDR2 FQNNGV. V was clipped by 1 base and J by 7 bases, with 14 bases between them.

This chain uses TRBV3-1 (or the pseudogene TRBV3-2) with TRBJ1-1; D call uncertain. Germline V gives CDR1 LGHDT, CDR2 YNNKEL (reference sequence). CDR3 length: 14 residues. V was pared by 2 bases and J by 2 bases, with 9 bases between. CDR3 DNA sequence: TGTGCCAGCAGCCAACAAACAGTAAACACTGAAGCTTTCTTT. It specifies CASSQQTVNTEAFF.

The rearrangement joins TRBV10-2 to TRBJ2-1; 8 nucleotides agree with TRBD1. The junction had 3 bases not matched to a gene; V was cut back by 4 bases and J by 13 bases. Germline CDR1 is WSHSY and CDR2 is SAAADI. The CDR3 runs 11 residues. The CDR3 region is CASSGQGPQFF. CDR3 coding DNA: TGCGCCAGCAGTGGACAGGGGCCCCAGTTCTTC.

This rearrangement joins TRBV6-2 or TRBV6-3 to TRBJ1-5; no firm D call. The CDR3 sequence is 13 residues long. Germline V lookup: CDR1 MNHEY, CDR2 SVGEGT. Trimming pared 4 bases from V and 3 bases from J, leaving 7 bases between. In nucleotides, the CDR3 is TGTGCCAGCAGTTTGGAGAACAATCAGCCCCAGCATTTT. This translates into CASSLENNQPQHF.